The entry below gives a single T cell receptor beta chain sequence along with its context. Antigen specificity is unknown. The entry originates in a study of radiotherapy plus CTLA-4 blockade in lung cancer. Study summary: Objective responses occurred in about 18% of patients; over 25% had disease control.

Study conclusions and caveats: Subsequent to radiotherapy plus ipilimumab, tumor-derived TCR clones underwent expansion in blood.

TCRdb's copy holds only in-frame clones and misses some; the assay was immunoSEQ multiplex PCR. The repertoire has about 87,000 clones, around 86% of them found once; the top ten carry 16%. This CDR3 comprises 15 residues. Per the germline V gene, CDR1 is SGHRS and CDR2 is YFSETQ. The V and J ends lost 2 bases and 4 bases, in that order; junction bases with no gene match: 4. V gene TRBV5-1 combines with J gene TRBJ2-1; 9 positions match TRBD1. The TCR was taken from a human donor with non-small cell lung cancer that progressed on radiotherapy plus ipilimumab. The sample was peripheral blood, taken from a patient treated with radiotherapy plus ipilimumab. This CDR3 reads CASSFTGTGYNEQFF. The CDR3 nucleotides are TGCGCCAGCAGCTTCACCGGGACAGGGTACAATGAGCAGTTCTTC.